Sequencing of this TCR beta chain was carried out in a study of early T cells in non-severe SARS-CoV-2 infection. Study summary: Sequencing of bulk RNA from unsorted whole blood was done, without chain pairing.

This clonotype was observed at least ten times. No antigen is known for it. The library protocol tagged individual cDNA molecules with unique molecular identifiers. TCRdb reprocessed the 5' RACE reads via MiXCR and lists one record per CDR3 protein. This sample yields approximately 31,000 distinct CDR3 sequences, of which 4.5% to 6.5% are seen a single time; 6% to 7.5% belongs to the top ten. CDR1 KGHSH and CDR2 LQKENI come from the germline V gene. This CDR3 spans 16 amino acids. V gave up 1 base and J gave up 4 bases; unmatched junction bases: 8. Overall study findings and caveats: VDJdb-based matching was biased toward anti-spike CD8 responses and missed private and CD4 specificities.

The sequence was obtained from an adult who was a healthcare worker with PCR-confirmed SARS-CoV-2 infection or an uninfected control (not recorded which). The genes are TRBV18 and TRBJ1-1; 8 bases match TRBD1. The sequenced material came from whole blood. The CDR3 bases are TGTGCCAGCTCACCACAAGACAGGGGCCGAGGCACTGAAGCTTTCTTT. Translation gives CASSPQDRGRGTEAFF.